This T cell receptor beta chain was sequenced during a study of PD-L1 blockade in urothelial cancer (dated by TCRdb to about 2017). Broadly, across the study: All patients started therapy at some point between 2014 and 2016 and received atezolizumab 1,200 mg intravenously every 3 weeks. In the same patients, pretreatment tumors underwent whole exome sequencing and RNA sequencing in addition to TCR sequencing. Somatic, immune and clinical correlates of response to PD-L1 blockade with atezolizumab in urothelial cancer were the focus of an exploratory multi-omic analysis. An ECOG performance status of 0 or 1 was recorded for the patients, and 0 to 3 prior chemotherapy regimens had been received by the patients. Progression-free survival longer than 6 months counted as durable clinical benefit, and TCR features were additionally tested against both progression-free and overall survival. Pretreatment tumor samples, along with matched peripheral blood collected serially before and after atezolizumab treatment, underwent TCR sequencing. Under 30 patients had pretreatment blood TCR-seq, some 25 had at least one posttreatment blood collection, and some 25 had tumor TCR-seq. Durable clinical benefit was achieved by nine patients but not by the remaining 20. About nine tenths of the roughly 29 patients were identified as males with urothelial cancer of bladder origin, and a prior smoking history was reported by 18 of 29 patients. Blood samples were analyzed at two time points: 3 weeks after treatment start (second dose) and 6 weeks after treatment start. Blood samples gave a median of 141,255 T cells and some 83,000 unique TCRs, with a median clonality of approximately 0.078. General findings and caveats noted by the study authors: Greater expansion of tumor-associated TCR clones in peripheral blood 3 weeks after the start of treatment was observed in patients with durable benefit (n of about 20, p = 0.022). Because of the small sample size (n ≈ 27) and the many exploratory analyses performed, the results are intended to be regarded as hypothesis-generating. Improved progression-free and overall survival was found to be associated with pretreatment peripheral blood TCR clonality below the median.

As regards this clone: There is no known antigen for this receptor. Base-call qualities are not available, and no considerably larger clone is one nucleotide away.

A cohort of 25 to 30 patients with locally advanced or metastatic urothelial carcinoma, treated at Memorial Sloan Kettering on a trial protocol, was included. Peripheral blood mononuclear cells were collected pretreatment and during treatment, with between 1 and 8 total time points obtained per patient. The Qiagen DNeasy Blood extraction kit was used to purify genomic DNA from total PBMCs and tumor samples. PBMCs were collected pretreatment and during treatment and were isolated and stored as previously described. To estimate absolute template abundance from read counts, synthetic TCR analog templates were spiked into each PCR. The immunoSEQ assay was used to amplify TCRbeta CDR3 regions from genomic DNA with bias-controlled V and J gene primers. Rearranged TCRbeta segments were sequenced at approximately 20X coverage. On the authors' methods: Clustering was used to correct sequencing errors, and CDR3s were annotated against IMGT to assign V, D and J genes. Downstream analyses used only productive TCRbeta rearrangements, leaving out any out-of-frame or stop-codon sequences. Clonality was calculated as one minus the Shannon entropy normalized by the log of the number of unique productive sequences. Fisher's exact test with Benjamini-Hochberg correction, using a cutoff of adjusted p below 0.01, was how clones that differed between time points or between blood and tumor were identified. Entries here come from immuneACCESS through TCRdb and include only in-frame sequences with V and J called. Some clones fail to appear in such tables; in the studies checked, an unresolved V gene covers under half of the shortfall, and the cause of the remainder is unknown. V, J and clone size reflect that table, while D and trimming were determined from the DNA. The sample table lists around 41,000 clones, 88% of them with a count of one. The leading ten clones occupy over 12% of the sample.

Here V drops 4 bases and J drops 0 bases, and the junction holds 8 bases not matched to any gene. The germline V gene specifies LGHNA as CDR1 and YSLEER as CDR2. There are 19 amino acids in the CDR3, from cysteine to phenylalanine inclusive. Solely the CDR3 DNA is kept, with 57 bases framed from the first base. The sequencing here drew on PBMCs, taken around atezolizumab (anti-PD-L1) treatment. This clonotype was sampled from a woman aged 55 to 70 with urothelial cancer. This sequence uses TRBV4-3 and TRBJ2-1, with 14 bases matching TRBD2. The nucleotide sequence is given as TGCGCCAGCAGCCCCGGGACTAGCGGGAGAGGCCACTCCTACAATGAGCAGTTCTTC. Protein translation: CASSPGTSGRGHSYNEQFF.